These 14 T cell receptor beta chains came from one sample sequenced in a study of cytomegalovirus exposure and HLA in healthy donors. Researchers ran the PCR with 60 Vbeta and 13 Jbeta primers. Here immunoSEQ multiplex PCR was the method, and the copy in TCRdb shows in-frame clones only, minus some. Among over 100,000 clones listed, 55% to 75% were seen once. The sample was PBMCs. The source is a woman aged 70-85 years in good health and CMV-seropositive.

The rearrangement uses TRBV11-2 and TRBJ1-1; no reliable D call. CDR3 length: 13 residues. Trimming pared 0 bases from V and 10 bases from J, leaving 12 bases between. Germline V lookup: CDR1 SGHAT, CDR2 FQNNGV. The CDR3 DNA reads TGTGCCAGCAGCTTAGATCCTGCAGGAAGAGCTTTCTTT. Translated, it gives CASSLDPAGRAFF. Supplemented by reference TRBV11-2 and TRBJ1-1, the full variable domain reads EAGVAQSPRYKIIEKRQSVAFWCNPISGHATLYWYQQILGQGPKLLIQFQNNGVVDDSQLPKDRFSAERLKGVDSTLKIQPAKLEDSAVYLCASSLDPAGRAFFGQGTRLTVV.

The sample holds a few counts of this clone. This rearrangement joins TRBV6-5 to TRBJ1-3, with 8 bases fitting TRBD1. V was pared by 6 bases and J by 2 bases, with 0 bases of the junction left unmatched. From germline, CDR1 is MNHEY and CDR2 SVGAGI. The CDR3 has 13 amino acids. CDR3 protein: CASRTGAGNTIYF. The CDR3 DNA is TGTGCCAGCAGGACAGGGGCTGGAAACACCATATATTTT.

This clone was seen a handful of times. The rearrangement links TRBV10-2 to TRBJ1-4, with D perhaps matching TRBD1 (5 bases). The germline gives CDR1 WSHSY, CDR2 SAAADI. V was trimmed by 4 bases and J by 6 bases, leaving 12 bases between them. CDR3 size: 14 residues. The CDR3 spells CASSALGGDEKLFF. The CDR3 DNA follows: TGCGCCAGCAGTGCCCTCGGGGGAGATGAAAAACTGTTTTTT.

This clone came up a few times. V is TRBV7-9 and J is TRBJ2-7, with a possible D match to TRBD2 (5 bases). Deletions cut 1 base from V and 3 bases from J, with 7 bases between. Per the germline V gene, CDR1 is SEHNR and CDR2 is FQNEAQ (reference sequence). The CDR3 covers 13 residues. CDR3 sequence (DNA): TGTGCCAGCAGCTTAGATCGGGGCTACGAGCAGTACTTC. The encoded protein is CASSLDRGYEQYF.

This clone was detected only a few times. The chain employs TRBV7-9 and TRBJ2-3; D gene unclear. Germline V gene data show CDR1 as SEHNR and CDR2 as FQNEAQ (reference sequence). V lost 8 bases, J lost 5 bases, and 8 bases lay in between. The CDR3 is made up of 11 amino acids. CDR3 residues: CASLRLDTQYF. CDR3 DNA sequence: TGTGCCAGCTTACGGTTAGATACGCAGTATTTT.

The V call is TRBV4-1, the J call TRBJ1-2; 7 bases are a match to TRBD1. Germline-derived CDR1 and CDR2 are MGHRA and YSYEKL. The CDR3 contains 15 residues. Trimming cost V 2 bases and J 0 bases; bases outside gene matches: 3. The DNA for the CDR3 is TGCGCCAGCAGCCAACCGGGACAGACTAACTATGGCTACACCTTC. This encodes CASSQPGQTNYGYTF.

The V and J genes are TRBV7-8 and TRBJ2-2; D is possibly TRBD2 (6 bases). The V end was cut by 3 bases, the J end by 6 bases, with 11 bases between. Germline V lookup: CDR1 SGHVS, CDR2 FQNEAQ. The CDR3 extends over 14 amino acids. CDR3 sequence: CASSLGGTSGELFF. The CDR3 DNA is TGTGCCAGCAGCTTGGGGGGAACATCCGGGGAGCTGTTTTTT.

This CDR3 reads CASFESHSGNTIYF. The CDR3 nucleotides are TGTGCCAGCTTTGAAAGCCACTCTGGAAACACCATATATTTT. The gene calls are TRBV6-5 and TRBJ1-3; D gene uncertain. The germline gives CDR1 MNHEY, CDR2 SVGAGI. With 8 bases removed from V and 0 bases from J, the gap between germline ends came to 11 bases. CDR3 length: 14 amino acids.

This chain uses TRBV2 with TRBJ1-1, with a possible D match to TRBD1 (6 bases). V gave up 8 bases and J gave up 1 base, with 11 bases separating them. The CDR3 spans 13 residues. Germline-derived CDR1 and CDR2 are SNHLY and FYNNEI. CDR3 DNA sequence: TGTGCCAGCGGGAAGGACAGGAACACTGAAGCTTTCTTT. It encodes CASGKDRNTEAFF. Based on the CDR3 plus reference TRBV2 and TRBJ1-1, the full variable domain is EPEVTQTPSHQVTQMGQEVILRCVPISNHLYFYWYRQILGQKVEFLVSFYNNEISEKSEIFDDQFSVERPDGSNFTLKIRSTKLEDSAMYFCASGKDRNTEAFFGQGTRLTVV.

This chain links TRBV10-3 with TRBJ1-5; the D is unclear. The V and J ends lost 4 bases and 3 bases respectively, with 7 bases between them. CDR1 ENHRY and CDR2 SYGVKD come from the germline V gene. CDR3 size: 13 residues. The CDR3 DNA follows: TGTGCCATCAGTGGGAGCTACAATCAGCCCCAGCATTTT. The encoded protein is CAISGSYNQPQHF.

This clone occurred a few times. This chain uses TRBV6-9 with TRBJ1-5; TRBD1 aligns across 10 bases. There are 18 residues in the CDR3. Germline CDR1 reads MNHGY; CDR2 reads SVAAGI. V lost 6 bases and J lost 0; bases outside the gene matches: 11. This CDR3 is CASSSGQGDPYSNQPQHF. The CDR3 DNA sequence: TGTGCCAGCAGCTCCGGACAGGGGGACCCCTATAGCAATCAGCCCCAGCATTTT.

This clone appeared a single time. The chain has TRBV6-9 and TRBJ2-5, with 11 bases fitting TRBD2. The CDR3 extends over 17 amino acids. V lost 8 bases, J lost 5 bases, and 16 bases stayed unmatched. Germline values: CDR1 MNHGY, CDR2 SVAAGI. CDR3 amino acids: CASPGTSGFQMRETQYF. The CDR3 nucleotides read TGTGCCAGCCCCGGGACTAGCGGTTTTCAGATGAGGGAGACCCAGTACTTC.

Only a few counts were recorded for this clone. The DNA of the CDR3 is TGTGCCAGCAGCTCCCGGAAAGCGGGGTTTTCCTACAATGAGCAGTTCTTC. As protein: CASSSRKAGFSYNEQFF. This chain uses TRBV7-2 with TRBJ2-1; 7 bases are shared with TRBD2. This CDR3 contains 17 residues. J lost 1 base, V lost 4 bases, and 10 bases had no gene match. CDR1 SGHTA and CDR2 FQGNSA come from the germline V gene.

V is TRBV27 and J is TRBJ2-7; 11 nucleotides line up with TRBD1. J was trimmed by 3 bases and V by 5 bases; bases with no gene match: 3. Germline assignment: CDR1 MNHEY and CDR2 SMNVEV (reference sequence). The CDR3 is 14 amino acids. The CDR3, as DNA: TGTGCCAGCAGTCGGGGACAGGGGGGCTACGAGCAGTACTTC. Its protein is CASSRGQGGYEQYF.